This T cell receptor (beta chain) was observed in a study of cytomegalovirus exposure and HLA in healthy donors. General study findings and limits: Associated with cytomegalovirus, according to the listing, were some 150 TCR beta chains.

Everyone who donated was a healthy bone marrow donor. A few counts support this clone. Its cognate antigen is unknown. This PCR relied on a set of 60 Vbeta primers and 13 Jbeta primers. Sequencing used immunoSEQ multiplex PCR; TCRdb keeps in-frame clones, though not all of them. The data show 150,000 to 250,000 clones, with over 75% seen just once and roughly 0.1% held by the top ten. The source material was PBMCs. The sequence was collected from a boy under 10 years old in good health and CMV-seronegative.

CDR3 DNA: TGTGCCAGCAGCCCTTACAGCCTGGTAGGCGTGACCCAGTACTTC. Translated, it gives CASSPYSLVGVTQYF. The chain has TRBV9 and TRBJ2-5; no clear D gene. This CDR3 spans 15 amino acids. Germline CDR1 reads SGDLS; CDR2 reads YYNGEE. The V and J ends lost 4 bases and 7 bases respectively, with 20 bases between them. Drawing the rest from reference TRBV9 and TRBJ2-5, the complete variable domain is DSGVTQTPKHLITATGQRVTLRCSPRSGDLSVYWYQQSLDQGLQFLIQYYNGEERAKGNILERFSAQQFPDLHSELNLSSLELGDSALYFCASSPYSLVGVTQYFGPGTRLLVL.